A single sample is the source of the 23 T cell receptor beta chains below, sequenced in a study of cytomegalovirus exposure and HLA in healthy donors. The table came from immunoSEQ multiplex PCR; TCRdb's copy has only in-frame clones and leaves some out. The sample lists roughly 50,000 clones, around 90% occurring once. Material: PBMCs. The receptors stem from a man aged 18-30 years in good health and CMV-seronegative.

The CDR3 sequence: CASSPNRVSSGNTIYF. DNA of the CDR3: TGTGCCAGTAGTCCAAACAGGGTTAGCTCTGGAAACACCATATATTTT. This chain joins TRBV19 and TRBJ1-3; perhaps TRBD1 as D (6 bases). The V and J ends lost 5 bases and 0 bases respectively, with 14 bases between them. The CDR3 runs to 16 residues. In germline, CDR1 is LNHDA, CDR2 SQIVND (reference sequence).

The rearrangement links TRBV5-5 to TRBJ2-7; 9 nucleotides align to TRBD1. Per the germline V gene, CDR1 is SGHKS and CDR2 is YYEKEE (reference sequence). CDR3 length equals 13 residues. With 4 bases clipped from V and 2 bases from J, the junction kept 1 base outside the gene matches. CDR3 in DNA: TGTGCCAGCAGCCGACAGGGGGCCTACGAGCAGTACTTC. It encodes CASSRQGAYEQYF.

The J gene is TRBJ2-2, the V gene TRBV2; 7 bases agree with TRBD1. The germline V gene has CDR1 SNHLY and CDR2 FYNNEI. After removal of 6 bases from V and 1 base from J, the junction contained 5 bases not matched to a gene. This CDR3 has 15 residues. Written as DNA, the CDR3 is TGTGCCAGCAGGGCCGGGACAGTGAACACCGGGGAGCTGTTTTTT. It translates to CASRAGTVNTGELFF.

The rearrangement joins TRBV29-1 to TRBJ2-7; D unresolved. The CDR3 is 11 amino acids. Germline V gives CDR1 SQVTM, CDR2 ANQGSEA. Between the trimmed V and J ends, which lost 6 bases and 0 bases, there was a span of 6 bases. CDR3 sequence: CSVSSSYEQYF. In DNA, the CDR3 is TGCAGCGTATCTAGCTCCTACGAGCAGTACTTC.

This clone occurred a few times. V and J are TRBV2 and TRBJ2-1; 7 bases fit TRBD2. Germline loops: CDR1 SNHLY, CDR2 FYNNEI. The CDR3 contains 14 residues. V shed 5 bases and J 0 bases; nucleotides not matched to a gene: 1. The CDR3 sequence is CASSWTSSYNEQFF. CDR3 in DNA: TGTGCCAGCAGTTGGACTAGCTCCTACAATGAGCAGTTCTTC.

The chain is built from TRBV10-2 and TRBJ1-5; D is possibly TRBD1 (5 bases). The CDR3 is made up of 13 amino acids. CDR1 is WSHSY, CDR2 SAAADI, per germline. V was pared by 6 bases and J by 11 bases, with 17 bases between. Here the CDR3 reads CASRQGGVEAQHF. CDR3 sequence (DNA): TGCGCCAGCAGGCAGGGCGGAGTTGAGGCCCAGCATTTT.

The CDR3 region is CASSLSVGGTSGTYEQYF. The DNA for the CDR3 is TGCGCCAGCAGCTTGTCCGTCGGTGGGACTAGCGGGACCTACGAGCAGTACTTC. The rearrangement joins TRBV5-1 to TRBJ2-7, with TRBD2 identical over 13 bases. Per germline, CDR1 SGHRS and CDR2 YFSETQ. With V trimmed by 1 base and J by 2 bases, 9 bases remained unmatched. CDR3 size: 18 residues.

The J gene is TRBJ2-7, the V gene TRBV27, with 12 bases matching TRBD2. The CDR3 extends over 16 amino acids. The junction had 12 bases not matched to a gene; V was cut back by 7 bases and J by 5 bases. CDR1 is MNHEY, CDR2 SMNVEV, per germline (reference sequence). The CDR3 DNA follows: TGTGCCAGCATCCCGCGACTAGCGGGAGTGTACCACGAGCAGTACTTC. Protein sequence: CASIPRLAGVYHEQYF.

The rearrangement joins TRBV18 to TRBJ2-3, with TRBD2 matching 13 bases. Germline V gene sequence: CDR1 KGHSH, CDR2 LQKENI. The CDR3 has 16 amino acids. J was trimmed by 1 base and V by 10 bases; bases with no gene match: 8. CDR3 coding DNA: TGTGCCACCAGGACTAGCGGGAGTTTGGGCACAGATACGCAGTATTTT. Protein: CATRTSGSLGTDTQYF.

The chain employs TRBV28 and TRBJ2-7; 7 positions agree with TRBD2. After removal of 6 bases from V and 2 bases from J, the junction contained 13 bases not matched to a gene. The CDR3 has 16 amino acids. The V gene's germline CDR1 is MDHEN and CDR2 SYDVKM. CDR3 sequence: CASSTYREDTPYEQYF. DNA of the CDR3: TGTGCCAGCAGCACGTACCGGGAGGACACTCCCTACGAGCAGTACTTC.

The CDR3 region has the DNA TGTGCCAGCAGTGAACCAGGGACGAACACCGGGGAGCTGTTTTTT. Protein: CASSEPGTNTGELFF. The chain employs TRBV2 and TRBJ2-2; a possible D gene is TRBD1 (5 bases). The germline V gene has CDR1 SNHLY and CDR2 FYNNEI. CDR3 size: 15 residues. Trimming pared 2 bases from V and 0 bases from J, leaving 7 bases between.

This chain links TRBV27 with TRBJ2-4; D remains ambiguous. The CDR3 is 14 amino acids. Germline V CDR1 and CDR2: MNHEY, SMNVEV (reference sequence). V was clipped by 0 bases and J by 8 bases, with 11 bases between them. This CDR3 is CASSLSAIHHIQYF. The CDR3, as DNA: TGTGCCAGCAGTTTATCCGCTATCCACCACATTCAGTACTTC.

The chain carries TRBV11-2 and TRBJ1-1; no clear D gene. CDR1 is SGHAT and CDR2 is FQNNGV in the germline V gene. This CDR3 spans 14 amino acids. The germline V and J ends were trimmed by 5 bases and 0 bases, with 10 bases remaining between them. The CDR3 DNA reads as TGTGCCAGCAGCCTCGAGCCGGTGAACACTGAAGCTTTCTTT. It specifies CASSLEPVNTEAFF.

V gene TRBV29-1 combines with J gene TRBJ1-1; D possibly corresponds to TRBD1 (6 bases). Trimming stripped 3 bases from V and 10 bases from J, with 21 bases between. CDR3 length: 14 residues. Germline CDR1 reads SQVTM; CDR2 reads ANQGSEA. The CDR3 DNA follows: TGCAGCGTTGATGAAAGGGGGGGAGGGGACGTAGCTTTCTTT. As protein: CSVDERGGGDVAFF.

The V and J genes are TRBV6-1 and TRBJ2-1; 7 bases are shared with TRBD2. The CDR3 length is 14 residues. V lost 7 bases to trimming and J lost 0 bases; unmatched junction nucleotides: 3. CDR1 is MNHNS, CDR2 SASEGT, per germline. CDR3 nucleotide sequence: TGTGCCAGCACGGGCGGGAGCTCCTACAATGAGCAGTTCTTC. This sequence encodes CASTGGSSYNEQFF.

The chain uses TRBV18 and TRBJ2-7; the match to TRBD1 covers 9 bases. J was trimmed by 6 bases and V by 5 bases; bases with no gene match: 5. CDR3 length: 13 amino acids. Germline loops: CDR1 KGHSH, CDR2 LQKENI. Here the CDR3 DNA reads TGTGCCAGCTCAAAGGGGACAGGGAGCGAGCAGTACTTC. Residues: CASSKGTGSEQYF.

The chain carries TRBV5-1 and TRBJ2-7; a possible D gene is TRBD1 (6 bases). The ends were cut back, 1 base at V and 3 bases at J, with 14 bases in the middle. The CDR3 is 15 residues long. Germline V gives CDR1 SGHRS, CDR2 YFSETQ. CDR3 protein: CASSLNGQSIYEQYF. The CDR3 bases are TGCGCCAGCAGCTTGAACGGACAGTCAATCTACGAGCAGTACTTC. Variable domain in full (rest from reference TRBV5-1 and TRBJ2-7): KAGVTQTPRYLIKTRGQQVTLSCSPISGHRSVSWYQQTPGQGLQFLFEYFSETQRNKGNFPGRFSGRQFSNSRSEMNVSTLELGDSALYLCASSLNGQSIYEQYFGPGTRLTVT.

The gene calls are TRBV6-5 and TRBJ2-1, with TRBD2 matching 7 bases. This CDR3 contains 14 residues. Trimming at V came to 6 bases and at J to 4 bases, leaving 6 bases not matched to a gene. Germline CDR1 is MNHEY and CDR2 is SVGAGI. The CDR3 DNA follows: TGTGCCAGCAGGTCGACTAGCAGGTACAATGAGCAGTTCTTC. Its translation: CASRSTSRYNEQFF.

In this sample, this clone turned up a few times. The rearrangement uses TRBV6-4 and TRBJ2-3; maybe TRBD1 (6 bases). Germline CDR1 MRHNA, CDR2 SNTAGT. The CDR3 spans 15 residues. The V end lost 0 bases, the J end lost 1 base, and 8 bases lay between the germline ends. The CDR3 DNA reads as TGTGCCAGCAGTGACTCGCCAGGGGGCACAGATACGCAGTATTTT. It yields the protein CASSDSPGGTDTQYF.

The V gene is TRBV5-1, the J gene TRBJ2-2; TRBD1 matches 10 bases. V gave up 4 bases and J gave up 4 bases; unmatched junction bases: 10. The length of the CDR3 is 17 residues. Per the germline V gene, CDR1 is SGHRS and CDR2 is YFSETQ. The CDR3 protein is CASSPNDRGRGTGELFF. CDR3 in DNA: TGCGCCAGCAGCCCCAACGACAGGGGGCGCGGCACCGGGGAGCTGTTTTTT.

The chain uses TRBV7-9 and TRBJ1-1; D may be TRBD1 (6 bases). The ends were cut back, 5 bases at V and 1 base at J, with 17 bases in the middle. Germline V gene data show CDR1 as SEHNR and CDR2 as FQNEAQ (reference sequence). The CDR3 is 16 amino acids. In DNA form, the CDR3 reads TGTGCCAGCAGCCCTCTCCTCGGACAGTCGAACACTGAAGCTTTCTTT. This gives the protein CASSPLLGQSNTEAFF.

The rearrangement uses TRBV18 and TRBJ2-1; possible D gene TRBD2, 5 bases. Germline loops: CDR1 KGHSH, CDR2 LQKENI. This CDR3 has 15 residues. V lost 0 bases, J lost 4 bases, and 10 bases lay in between. The CDR3 DNA reads TGTGCCAGCTCACCACCGGGGAGACTATACAATGAGCAGTTCTTC. Encoded protein: CASSPPGRLYNEQFF.

This chain connects TRBV28 to TRBJ2-1, with a weak D call TRBD1 (6 bases). Between the trimmed V and J ends, which lost 4 bases and 7 bases, there was a span of 8 bases. Per germline, CDR1 MDHEN and CDR2 SYDVKM. The length of the CDR3 is 12 residues. CDR3 amino acids: CASSYRENEQFF. Here the CDR3 DNA reads TGTGCCAGCAGTTACAGGGAGAATGAGCAGTTCTTC.